This TCR beta chain was recovered during a study of T-cell memory formation after mild COVID-19. Findings and limits, study-wide: CD4+ contracting clones were found mainly in CM and EM, and CD8+ ones in EMRA.

This clonotype was counted a few times. Its antigen is as yet unknown. TCRdb reprocessed the 5' RACE reads with MiXCR, giving one entry per CDR3 protein. Of 250,000 to 350,000 distinct CDR3 sequences detected, approximately 15% appear once; the ten largest clones hold around 23%. The CDR3 is 14 residues long. Trimming left V 2 bases short and J 6 bases short, with 12 bases between. The germline V gene encodes CDR1 SGHTA and CDR2 FQGNSA. This TCR was recovered from a young man who had mild COVID-19 (a few samples of this study predate the infection). Cell type and time point are not known. The sequencing sample was made of PBMCs or a T cell subset sorted from them (not recorded which). The chain links TRBV7-2 to TRBJ2-3; perhaps D is TRBD1 or TRBD2 (5 bases each). CDR3 sequence reads: CASSLTGPGDTQYF. The CDR3 bases are TGTGCCAGCAGCTTAACGGGGCCCGGGGATACGCAGTATTTT.